One sample yielded the 17 T cell receptor beta chains listed below, sequenced in a study of cytomegalovirus exposure and HLA in healthy donors. PCR amplification relied on 60 Vbeta primers (plus 13 Jbeta primers). Measured with immunoSEQ multiplex PCR; TCRdb has only the in-frame clones, and not every one. The sample comprises approximately 210,000 clones, around 87% of which are singletons, and approximately 1.5% rests with the top ten. Sample: PBMCs. These receptors all come from a woman between 18 and 29 years old in good health and CMV-seronegative.

This clone occurred once. The chain joins TRBV29-1 to TRBJ2-1, with TRBD2 matching over 7 bases. V shed 0 bases and J 8 bases; nucleotides not matched to a gene: 13. The CDR3 length is 16 residues. CDR1 and CDR2 (germline): SQVTM, ANQGSEA. CDR3 nucleotide sequence: TGCAGCGTTGAAGACCCGGCCGGCGGGAGTTACGATGAGCAGTTCTTC. It encodes CSVEDPAGGSYDEQFF.

The table lists this clone with a count of one. The chain carries TRBV28 and TRBJ1-2, with 9 positions matching TRBD1. CDR1 and CDR2 from the germline V gene are MDHEN and SYDVKM. The trim removed 5 bases at V and 8 bases at J, leaving 6 bases unmatched. The CDR3 consists of 13 residues. The CDR3 region is CASSEGTGRGYTF. Here the CDR3 DNA reads TGTGCCAGCAGTGAGGGGACAGGGAGAGGCTACACCTTC.

The chain is built from TRBV30 and TRBJ1-1, with D possibly being TRBD1 (5 bases). The CDR3 has 12 residues. Trimming removed 8 bases from V and 4 bases from J, with 14 bases in between. Per germline, CDR1 GTSNPN and CDR2 SVGIG (reference sequence). This chain's CDR3 is CARARGGTEAFF. The CDR3 DNA sequence: TGTGCCCGGGCACGGGGGGGCACTGAAGCTTTCTTT.

The chain joins TRBV19 to TRBJ2-7, with TRBD1 matching 9 bases. The V gene's germline CDR1 is LNHDA and CDR2 SQIVND (reference sequence). Unmatched junction bases numbered 10, after V lost 4 bases and J lost 3 bases. CDR3 length: 16 amino acids. CDR3 protein: CASSRQGVLGGYEQYF. The CDR3 DNA sequence: TGTGCCAGTAGTAGACAGGGGGTTTTGGGTGGCTACGAGCAGTACTTC.

The chain couples TRBV5-8 to TRBJ2-7; 7 bases align to TRBD2. Trimming removed 0 bases from V and 4 bases from J; junction bases left unmatched: 7. CDR3 length: 15 amino acids. Germline V CDR1 and CDR2: SGHTS, YDEGEE. The chain's CDR3 is CASSLASGIAYEQYF. CDR3 DNA sequence: TGTGCCAGCAGCTTGGCCAGCGGGATAGCTTACGAGCAGTACTTC. Using reference TRBV5-8 and TRBJ2-7 for the parts outside the CDR3, the full variable domain is EAGVTQSPTHLIKTRGQQATLRCSPISGHTSVYWYQQALGLGLQFLLWYDEGEERNRGNFPPRFSGRQFPNYSSELNVNALELEDSALYLCASSLASGIAYEQYFGPGTRLTVT.

This clone has only a few counts. The J gene is TRBJ1-2, the V gene TRBV5-5, with 9 positions matching TRBD1. Per germline, CDR1 SGHKS and CDR2 YYEKEE (reference sequence). CDR3 size: 17 residues. V trimming: 2 bases; J trimming: 3 bases; junction bases outside the gene matches: 11. This CDR3 is CASSLQIGTGPYYGYTF. The CDR3 DNA is TGTGCCAGCAGCTTACAAATCGGGACAGGGCCTTACTATGGCTACACCTTC.

The V gene is TRBV5-1, the J gene TRBJ1-3, with D uncertain. The CDR3 is 15 amino acids. Trimming removed 3 bases at V and 0 bases at J, with 10 bases between. Germline CDR1 reads SGHRS; CDR2 reads YFSETQ. The chain's CDR3 is CASSSGRGSGNTIYF. The CDR3 nucleotides are TGCGCCAGCAGCTCGGGGAGAGGCTCTGGAAACACCATATATTTT.

The rearrangement uses TRBV18 and TRBJ2-1; D is ambiguous. There are 16 residues in the CDR3. V lost 0 bases and J 0 bases, leaving 9 bases between the germline ends. Germline V gene sequence: CDR1 KGHSH, CDR2 LQKENI. CDR3 sequence: CASSPPAGSSYNEQFF. The CDR3 nucleotides read TGTGCCAGCTCACCACCTGCAGGCAGCTCCTACAATGAGCAGTTCTTC.

J is TRBJ1-6 and V is TRBV7-8; TRBD1 might be the D (5 bases). The germline gives CDR1 SGHVS, CDR2 FQNEAQ. The V and J ends lost 2 bases and 10 bases respectively, with 24 bases between them. The CDR3 has 18 residues. DNA of the CDR3: TGTGCCAGCAGCTTACGCCGGGACTATCAGGGAGGAATCTCACCCCTCCACTTT. Amino acids: CASSLRRDYQGGISPLHF.

This clone was seen only once. This sequence joins TRBV5-1 and TRBJ2-7; 10 nucleotides align to TRBD1. Germline loops: CDR1 SGHRS, CDR2 YFSETQ. The CDR3 is 14 amino acids. The ends lost 3 bases at V and 2 bases at J; junction bases unmatched: 2. Written as DNA, the CDR3 is TGCGCCAGCAGCTGGGGACAGGGGACCTACGAGCAGTACTTC. Protein product: CASSWGQGTYEQYF.

The gene calls are TRBV5-1 and TRBJ2-7; maybe TRBD2 (5 bases). Per germline, CDR1 SGHRS and CDR2 YFSETQ. The CDR3 has 15 residues. V lost 0 bases, J lost 4 bases, and 14 bases lay in between. Written as DNA, the CDR3 is TGCGCCAGCAGCTTGGAAGGGCCACCGGGGTACGAGCAGTACTTC. Translated: CASSLEGPPGYEQYF.

Here the CDR3 reads CASSLVPGVGYTF. CDR3 coding DNA: TGTGCCAGCAGCTTAGTACCAGGGGTGGGCTACACCTTC. This sequence joins TRBV7-9 and TRBJ1-2; D may be TRBD1 (6 bases). This CDR3 has 13 amino acids. CDR1 and CDR2 (germline): SEHNR, FQNEAQ (reference sequence). Trimming left V 1 base short and J 8 bases short, with 11 bases between.

The chain has TRBV9 and TRBJ2-7, with 10 bases lining up with TRBD2. V was clipped by 3 bases and J by 7 bases; unmatched bases: 10. The CDR3 is made up of 15 amino acids. CDR1 is SGDLS, CDR2 YYNGEE, per germline. CDR3 DNA: TGTGCCAGCAGCGGGGGACTAGCGAGTTCAGGGGAGCAGTACTTC. It is translated as CASSGGLASSGEQYF.

V is TRBV18 and J is TRBJ2-5; D remains ambiguous. Trimming cost V 3 bases and J 2 bases, with 10 bases left between them. The germline V gene has CDR1 KGHSH and CDR2 LQKENI. There are 14 residues in the CDR3. The CDR3 loop reads CASSPPSGQETQYF. The DNA of the CDR3 is TGTGCCAGCTCACCCCCTTCGGGTCAAGAGACCCAGTACTTC.

As to this clone: A read error may produce the germline difference seen at one junction end. This chain links TRBV11-3 with TRBJ2-7; 9 bases align to TRBD1. The length of the CDR3 is 13 residues. Germline V gives CDR1 SGHNT, CDR2 YENEEA. The CDR3 DNA reads TGTGCCAGCAGCCTAGACAGGGGGAGGGAGCAGTACTTC. Translated, it gives CASSLDRGREQYF.

The rearrangement links TRBV27 to TRBJ2-7; D not resolved. From germline, CDR1 is MNHEY and CDR2 SMNVEV (reference sequence). The CDR3 length is 14 residues. Trimming removed 4 bases from V and 3 bases from J, with 13 bases in between. Here the CDR3 DNA reads TGTGCCAGCAGTTGGAGTGGCAGTAACTACGAGCAGTACTTC. It specifies CASSWSGSNYEQYF.

This chain links TRBV6-7 with TRBJ1-3, with a possible D match to TRBD1 (6 bases). TRBV6-7 is noted as an ORF with a role that remains uncertain. The ends were cut back, 2 bases at V and 7 bases at J, with 27 bases in the middle. The CDR3 has 19 amino acids. CDR3 loop: CASSYGPQPTGNRSNTIYF. The CDR3 coding sequence is TGTGCCAGCAGTTACGGCCCTCAACCGACAGGAAACCGGAGTAACACCATATATTTT.